This is a list of T cell receptor beta chains from one sample in a study of PD-1 blockade in mismatch repair-deficient tumors. TCRdb's copy holds only in-frame clones and misses some; the assay was immunoSEQ multiplex PCR. Altogether approximately 60,000 clones are present, about nine tenths being singletons, with the ten largest covering about 15%. The sequenced sample was peripheral blood, obtained 52 weeks after starting pembrolizumab. The receptors come from an adult with mismatch repair-deficient cancer. Both conserved end residues are part of each CDR3. The D gene is left open where the match is weak. Size is stated for part of the rows, as once, few or many counts, or as a class when the clone is expanded.

J: TRBJ2-7; V: TRBV19; size: NA; D: TRBD2; DNA: TGTGCCAGTAGTATAGATCTCGGACTAGCGGGAGAAAGGTCCTACGAGCAGTACTTC; CDR3: CASSIDLGLAGERSYEQYF
J: TRBJ2-3; V: TRBV5-8; size: NA; D: TRBD2; DNA: TGCGCCAGCAGCCAGGGACTAGGACTCCTCACAGATACGCAGTATTTT; CDR3: CASSQGLGLLTDTQYF
J: TRBJ2-5; V: TRBV27; size: NA; D: NA; DNA: TGTGCCAGCAAGGACAGAGTGCTACAAGAGACCCAGTACTTC; CDR3: CASKDRVLQETQYF
J: TRBJ1-2; V: TRBV28; size: NA; D: TRBD1; DNA: TGTGCCAGCAGTTCAAGAGACAGGGTGGATGGCTACACCTTC; CDR3: CASSSRDRVDGYTF
J: TRBJ2-7; V: TRBV7-9; size: NA; D: TRBD1; DNA: TGTGCCAGCAGCTTAGTGGGACAGGGAGGCGTTAGGGAAGAGCAGTACTTC; CDR3: CASSLVGQGGVREEQYF
J: TRBJ2-2; V: TRBV11-2; size: NA; D: TRBD2; DNA: TGTGCCAGCCTAAGCGGGGGGACCGGGGAGCTGTTTTTT; CDR3: CASLSGGTGELFF
J: TRBJ2-1; V: TRBV30; size: NA; D: NA; DNA: TGTGCCTGGAGTGCGGGTAATGAGCAGTTCTTC; CDR3: CAWSAGNEQFF
J: TRBJ2-3; V: TRBV18; size: NA; D: NA; DNA: TGTGCCAGCTCACCCCTTTCAGATACGCAGTATTTT; CDR3: CASSPLSDTQYF
J: TRBJ2-1; V: TRBV4-3; size: NA; D: NA; DNA: TGCGCCAGCAGCCAAGATGGGGGAGCAGACAATGAGCAGTTCTTC; CDR3: CASSQDGGADNEQFF
J: TRBJ1-2; V: TRBV6-5; size: NA; D: NA; DNA: TGTGCCAGCAGTAGACACGGATGGGAGGGCTACACCTTC; CDR3: CASSRHGWEGYTF
J: TRBJ2-5; V: TRBV5-6; size: NA; D: TRBD2; DNA: TGTGCCAGCAGCCCGACTAGCGGGGGTATAGAGACCCAGTACTTC; CDR3: CASSPTSGGIETQYF
J: TRBJ1-2; V: TRBV4-1; size: NA; D: NA; DNA: TGCGCCAGCAGCCAAAGTCGGCCACGTCAGCACCATGGCTACACCTTC; CDR3: CASSQSRPRQHHGYTF
J: TRBJ2-7; V: TRBV5-1; size: NA; D: TRBD1; DNA: TGCGCCAGCAGCTTTACCGGACAGGGCAGCCACGAGCAGTACTTC; CDR3: CASSFTGQGSHEQYF
J: TRBJ2-3; V: TRBV27; size: NA; D: NA; DNA: TGTGCCACCACGACAGGCTTGGCAGATACGCAGTATTTT; CDR3: CATTTGLADTQYF
J: TRBJ2-1; V: TRBV7-2; size: NA; D: TRBD2; DNA: TGTGCCAGCAGCTTAGACGACCAGGGAGTAGCGGGAGCTAACAATGAGCAGTTCTTC; CDR3: CASSLDDQGVAGANNEQFF
J: TRBJ1-2; V: TRBV6-1; size: few; D: NA; DNA: TGTGCCAGCAAAGCCCCGGACTTATACTATGGCTACACCTTC; CDR3: CASKAPDLYYGYTF
J: TRBJ2-7; V: TRBV4-2; size: NA; D: TRBD1; DNA: TGTGCCAGCAGCCAGACCGGGACAGGGACCTACGAGCAGTACTTC; CDR3: CASSQTGTGTYEQYF
J: TRBJ2-5; V: TRBV7-3; size: NA; D: NA; DNA: TGTGCCAGCAGCTTGCGCCCGGGACCCCGAGAGACCCAGTACTTC; CDR3: CASSLRPGPRETQYF
J: TRBJ2-7; V: TRBV2; size: NA; D: NA; DNA: TGTGCCAGCAGTGAAGACCCCTACGAGCAGTACTTC; CDR3: CASSEDPYEQYF
J: TRBJ2-7; V: TRBV27; size: NA; D: TRBD1; DNA: TGTGCCAGCAGTTCCTTAGGACAGGCCGACTCCTACGAGCAGTACTTC; CDR3: CASSSLGQADSYEQYF
J: TRBJ2-4; V: TRBV11-2; size: NA; D: TRBD2; DNA: TGTGCCAGCAGACCGACTAGCGGGGAAGCCAAAAACATTCAGTACTTC; CDR3: CASRPTSGEAKNIQYF
J: TRBJ2-1; V: TRBV10-3; size: NA; D: TRBD2; DNA: TGTGCCATCAGTGTAACTAGCGGGAAATGGTCGGATGAGCAGTTCTTC; CDR3: CAISVTSGKWSDEQFF
J: TRBJ1-2; V: TRBV7-9; size: once; D: NA; DNA: TGTGCCAGCAGCTTAGAATTGGGGGGCGCGGGAGGCTACACCTTC; CDR3: CASSLELGGAGGYTF
J: TRBJ2-4; V: TRBV27; size: NA; D: NA; DNA: TGTGCCAGCAGTCTCGGAGGCAAAAACATTCAGTACTTC; CDR3: CASSLGGKNIQYF
J: TRBJ1-5; V: TRBV21-1; size: NA; D: NA; DNA: TGTGCCAGCAGCAAAGGGGGTAGGGACCGAAAAACTCCTTGGCCCCAGCATTTT; CDR3: CASSKGGRDRKTPWPQHF
J: TRBJ2-5; V: TRBV5-5; size: NA; D: TRBD2; DNA: TGTGCCAGCAGCTTGGCCAGCGGGAGAGAGGTTGGGATCCAAGAGACCCAGTACTTC; CDR3: CASSLASGREVGIQETQYF
J: TRBJ1-4; V: TRBV5-1; size: NA; D: NA; DNA: TGCGCCAGCAGCTTGGGGGGGACCAACCCTAGAGAAAAACTGTTTTTT; CDR3: CASSLGGTNPREKLFF
J: TRBJ2-3; V: TRBV4-3; size: NA; D: NA; DNA: TGCGCCAGCAGCCAAGAAGACTGGGAGGAAACAGATACGCAGTATTTT; CDR3: CASSQEDWEETDTQYF
J: TRBJ1-3; V: TRBV5-3; size: NA; D: NA; DNA: TGTGCCAGAAGCCCCACAAGTTACTCTGGAAACACCATATATTTT; CDR3: CARSPTSYSGNTIYF
J: TRBJ2-3; V: TRBV29-1; size: NA; D: TRBD2; DNA: TGCAGCATCCCTACTAGCGGACGCACAGATACGCAGTATTTT; CDR3: CSIPTSGRTDTQYF
J: TRBJ1-2; V: TRBV5-4; size: NA; D: NA; DNA: TGTGCCAGCAGCTTCTATGGTTACCCGGGCCCGACTAACTATGGCTACACCTTC; CDR3: CASSFYGYPGPTNYGYTF
J: TRBJ2-7; V: TRBV6-6; size: NA; D: NA; DNA: TGTGCCAGCAGTTACTCGTGGGGAAGCGGCGAGCAGTACTTC; CDR3: CASSYSWGSGEQYF
J: TRBJ2-3; V: TRBV10-2; size: NA; D: TRBD2; DNA: TGCGCCAGCAGGCCCGGGACTAGCGGGATCTACACAGATACGCAGTATTTT; CDR3: CASRPGTSGIYTDTQYF
J: TRBJ2-1; V: TRBV27; size: NA; D: TRBD2; DNA: TGTGCCAGCAGTTTCACGCAGACTAGCGGGAGCTATGAGCAGTTCTTC; CDR3: CASSFTQTSGSYEQFF
J: TRBJ2-5; V: TRBV19; size: NA; D: TRBD1; DNA: TGTGCCAGTTTCGGACAGGCCCAAGAGACCCAGTACTTC; CDR3: CASFGQAQETQYF
J: TRBJ2-7; V: TRBV6-1; size: NA; D: NA; DNA: TGTGCCAGCAGTGAAAGAAATTCCTACGAGCAGTACTTC; CDR3: CASSERNSYEQYF
J: TRBJ1-1; V: TRBV19; size: NA; D: TRBD1; DNA: TGTGCCAGTAGTCCCCGTCCCTCAGGGGGCACTGAAGCTTTCTTT; CDR3: CASSPRPSGGTEAFF
J: TRBJ1-1; V: TRBV9; size: NA; D: NA; DNA: TGTGCCAGCAGCGTCGGCCGATCGCAGGGCCACACTGAAGCTTTCTTT; CDR3: CASSVGRSQGHTEAFF
J: TRBJ1-1; V: TRBV7-3; size: few; D: NA; DNA: TGTGCCAGCACCATGGCCATTTGGGCTTTCTTT; CDR3: CASTMAIWAFF
J: TRBJ1-5; V: TRBV5-4; size: few; D: NA; DNA: TGTGCCAGCAGCTCGCCGGGAAAGCCCCAGCATTTT; CDR3: CASSSPGKPQHF
J: TRBJ1-1; V: TRBV7-8; size: NA; D: NA; DNA: TGTGCCAGCAGCTTTTCCGTCGGCACTGAAGCTTTCTTT; CDR3: CASSFSVGTEAFF
J: TRBJ2-2; V: TRBV28; size: NA; D: TRBD2; DNA: TGTGCCAGCAGTATTAAACTAGCGGGAGTTAATGCCGGGGAGCTGTTTTTT; CDR3: CASSIKLAGVNAGELFF
J: TRBJ2-3; V: TRBV4-3; size: NA; D: TRBD1; DNA: TGCGCCAGCAGCCAAGCCGACAGGGTCGGGACAGATACGCAGTATTTT; CDR3: CASSQADRVGTDTQYF
J: TRBJ2-1; V: TRBV4-1; size: NA; D: NA; DNA: TGCGCCAGCAGCCAAGATCGATGGTCTAGCGACTCCTACAATGAGCAGTTCTTC; CDR3: CASSQDRWSSDSYNEQFF
J: TRBJ2-5; V: TRBV11-3; size: NA; D: NA; DNA: TGTGCCAGCCACGTCTCGAGGGACCAAGAGACCCAGTACTTC; CDR3: CASHVSRDQETQYF
J: TRBJ2-7; V: TRBV2; size: NA; D: NA; DNA: TGTGCCAGCAGTGAAATCGGACAGAACTCCTACGAGCAGTACTTC; CDR3: CASSEIGQNSYEQYF
J: TRBJ1-2; V: TRBV27; size: NA; D: TRBD1; DNA: TGTGCCAGCAGGCCAGGGGGACAGGGGATCTATGGCTACACCTTC; CDR3: CASRPGGQGIYGYTF
J: TRBJ2-1; V: TRBV4-1; size: NA; D: NA; DNA: TGCGCCAGCAGCCCCAGCGGTTACTCCTACAATGAGCAGTTCTTC; CDR3: CASSPSGYSYNEQFF
J: TRBJ2-7; V: TRBV6-5; size: NA; D: TRBD1; DNA: TGTGCCAGCAGGGCTCCGGGACAGGGGGCCTACGAGCAGTACTTC; CDR3: CASRAPGQGAYEQYF